What follows describes a single T cell receptor beta chain. Its antigen is not identified. Libraries were prepared by immunoSEQ multiplex PCR; TCRdb keeps only in-frame clonotypes and omits some of them. The data contain approximately 30,000 clones, 80% to 95% of them singletons. The data are from a study of T cells in tuberculosis. At the level of the study: The T cells targeted glucose monomycolate, a mycobacterial lipid, via CD1B. In South Africa, adults with active tuberculosis were compared with IGRA-negative and latently infected IGRA-positive adolescents.

Germline V lookup: CDR1 KGHSH, CDR2 LQKENI. This CDR3 region has 16 residues. After removal of 2 bases from V and 9 bases from J, the junction contained 10 bases not matched to a gene. Findings and limits, study-wide: Active tuberculosis patients had shorter CDR3-alpha; the beta difference was nonsignificant. Active tuberculosis cases were adults; controls were adolescents.

The chain couples TRBV18 to TRBJ2-1; the match to TRBD2 covers 10 bases. This receptor was taken from a donor aged 10-29 years with latent tuberculosis or without tuberculosis infection. Sequences were obtained from PBMCs. CDR3 bases: TGTGCCAGCTCACCAGGTTCCCTAGCGGGAGTCGTTGAGCAGTTCTTC. Protein sequence: CASSPGSLAGVVEQFF.